Listed below are T cell receptor beta chains from one sample, sequenced in a study of control samples from healthy donors and cancer patients. The data were produced by immunoSEQ multiplex PCR, yet TCRdb's version contains in-frame clones alone and is incomplete. Of roughly 170,000 clones listed, just over 90% are singletons. The sample comprised blood. These receptors were obtained from a woman in her fifties or sixties in good health. CDR3s include the opening cysteine and the closing phenylalanine or tryptophan. A D gene is named only where the DNA matches it firmly. Rows give clone size only sometimes, using once, few, many, or a class for an expanded clone.

clone size: NA; D gene: NA; V gene: TRBV5-5; CDR3 length: 15; J gene: TRBJ1-6; CDR3 DNA: TGTGCCAGCAGCTTCACAGAGTCCAGGAATTCACCCCTCCACTTT; CDR3 protein: CASSFTESRNSPLHF
clone size: once; D gene: TRBD2; V gene: TRBV27; CDR3 length: 17; J gene: TRBJ2-2; CDR3 DNA: TGTGCCAGCAGTCCCCGTCCGGGGGGGGTATCGGCCGGGGAGCTGTTTTTT; CDR3 protein: CASSPRPGGVSAGELFF
clone size: NA; D gene: NA; V gene: TRBV6-2/TRBV6-3; CDR3 length: 15; J gene: TRBJ1-6; CDR3 DNA: TGTGCCAGCGGTTACGGCCGGGAAAGGAATTCACCCCTCCACTTT; CDR3 protein: CASGYGRERNSPLHF
clone size: NA; D gene: NA; V gene: TRBV2; CDR3 length: 14; J gene: TRBJ1-5; CDR3 DNA: TGTGCCAGCAGTGACTGGAGTAGCAATCAGCCCCAGCATTTT; CDR3 protein: CASSDWSSNQPQHF
clone size: NA; D gene: NA; V gene: TRBV10-2; CDR3 length: 15; J gene: TRBJ1-2; CDR3 DNA: TGCGCCAGCAGTGAGTGGGGGGAAACGGTCTATGGCTACACCTTC; CDR3 protein: CASSEWGETVYGYTF
clone size: once; D gene: NA; V gene: TRBV5-8; CDR3 length: 13; J gene: TRBJ1-1; CDR3 DNA: TGTGCCAGCAGCTTGATCCCGGGAACTGAAGCTTTCTTT; CDR3 protein: CASSLIPGTEAFF
clone size: NA; D gene: NA; V gene: TRBV3-1/TRBV3-2; CDR3 length: 13; J gene: TRBJ1-1; CDR3 DNA: TGTGCCAGCAGCCAAGCCGGTCACACTGAAGCTTTCTTT; CDR3 protein: CASSQAGHTEAFF
clone size: NA; D gene: NA; V gene: TRBV5-6; CDR3 length: 16; J gene: TRBJ1-5; CDR3 DNA: TGTGCCAGCAGCTTGAGCGGCCAGACACGTTATCAGCCCCAGCATTTT; CDR3 protein: CASSLSGQTRYQPQHF
clone size: NA; D gene: NA; V gene: TRBV5-6; CDR3 length: 15; J gene: TRBJ2-3; CDR3 DNA: TGTGCCAGCAGCTTGAAACTTTCCGTTGGAGATACGCAGTATTTT; CDR3 protein: CASSLKLSVGDTQYF
clone size: NA; D gene: NA; V gene: TRBV6-5; CDR3 length: 14; J gene: TRBJ2-3; CDR3 DNA: TGTGCCAGCGAGGAGCGCTCGATCACAGATACGCAGTATTTT; CDR3 protein: CASEERSITDTQYF
clone size: once; D gene: NA; V gene: TRBV29-1; CDR3 length: 10; J gene: TRBJ2-1; CDR3 DNA: TGCAGCGTAAGGCACAATGAGCAGTTCTTC; CDR3 protein: CSVRHNEQFF
clone size: NA; D gene: NA; V gene: TRBV2; CDR3 length: 15; J gene: TRBJ1-1; CDR3 DNA: TGTGCCAGCAGGGTACTCGGGCAGTTGAACACTGAAGCTTTCTTT; CDR3 protein: CASRVLGQLNTEAFF
clone size: NA; D gene: TRBD1; V gene: TRBV5-5; CDR3 length: 15; J gene: TRBJ2-2; CDR3 DNA: TGTGCCAGCACTAACGGGACAGGGGGCACCGGGGAGCTGTTTTTT; CDR3 protein: CASTNGTGGTGELFF
clone size: NA; D gene: TRBD1; V gene: TRBV2; CDR3 length: 13; J gene: TRBJ2-7; CDR3 DNA: TGTGCCAGCCACGGGACAGGGGTCTACGAGCAGTACTTC; CDR3 protein: CASHGTGVYEQYF
clone size: NA; D gene: NA; V gene: TRBV2; CDR3 length: 15; J gene: TRBJ2-3; CDR3 DNA: TGTGCCAGCAGGCTCGGGGGAACTAGCACAGATACGCAGTATTTT; CDR3 protein: CASRLGGTSTDTQYF
clone size: NA; D gene: NA; V gene: TRBV25-1; CDR3 length: 15; J gene: TRBJ2-7; CDR3 DNA: TGTGCCAGTCAGGGTTATCATGAACATTCCTACGAGCAGTACTTC; CDR3 protein: CASQGYHEHSYEQYF
clone size: NA; D gene: TRBD2; V gene: TRBV18; CDR3 length: 16; J gene: TRBJ2-5; CDR3 DNA: TGTGCCAGCTCACCAGGAGTGGGACTAACGCAAGAGACCCAGTACTTC; CDR3 protein: CASSPGVGLTQETQYF
clone size: NA; D gene: TRBD1; V gene: TRBV7-9; CDR3 length: 16; J gene: TRBJ2-2; CDR3 DNA: TGTGCCAGCACCAAGACCGGGACAGGGCACACCGGGGAGCTGTTTTTT; CDR3 protein: CASTKTGTGHTGELFF
clone size: NA; D gene: TRBD1; V gene: TRBV10-1; CDR3 length: 15; J gene: TRBJ2-7; CDR3 DNA: TGCGCCAGCAGTGAAGGGGGCCCACACCAATACGAGCAGTACTTC; CDR3 protein: CASSEGGPHQYEQYF
clone size: NA; D gene: TRBD1; V gene: TRBV27; CDR3 length: 16; J gene: TRBJ1-2; CDR3 DNA: TGTGCCAGCAGTCTCACAGGGGGCGTACGGGACTATGGCTACACCTTC; CDR3 protein: CASSLTGGVRDYGYTF
clone size: NA; D gene: TRBD2; V gene: TRBV19; CDR3 length: 14; J gene: TRBJ2-7; CDR3 DNA: TGTGCCAGCCGGCGGACTAGCGGAGCCTACGAGCAGTACTTC; CDR3 protein: CASRRTSGAYEQYF
clone size: NA; D gene: NA; V gene: TRBV19; CDR3 length: 16; J gene: TRBJ1-1; CDR3 DNA: TGTGCCAGTAGTATAGAGGGAACAGGGAGAGACACTGAAGCTTTCTTT; CDR3 protein: CASSIEGTGRDTEAFF
clone size: NA; D gene: NA; V gene: TRBV18; CDR3 length: 12; J gene: TRBJ2-3; CDR3 DNA: TGTGCCAGCTCAGCTAAGGGAGATACGCAGTATTTT; CDR3 protein: CASSAKGDTQYF
clone size: NA; D gene: NA; V gene: TRBV12-3/TRBV12-4; CDR3 length: 13; J gene: TRBJ2-7; CDR3 DNA: TGTGCCAGCAGTTTGCAGGGCTCCTACGAGCAGTACTTC; CDR3 protein: CASSLQGSYEQYF
clone size: NA; D gene: NA; V gene: TRBV27; CDR3 length: 14; J gene: TRBJ2-7; CDR3 DNA: TGTGCCAGCAGTTTGAGGGGCAGGGAGTACGAGCAGTACTTC; CDR3 protein: CASSLRGREYEQYF
clone size: NA; D gene: NA; V gene: TRBV7-2; CDR3 length: 14; J gene: TRBJ2-7; CDR3 DNA: TGTGCCAGCAGCCGGGACATTTCTGGCTACGAGCAGTACTTC; CDR3 protein: CASSRDISGYEQYF
clone size: NA; D gene: NA; V gene: TRBV18; CDR3 length: 14; J gene: TRBJ2-7; CDR3 DNA: TGTGCCAGCTCACCGGTCCCGGAGGGGGGCGAGCAGTACTTC; CDR3 protein: CASSPVPEGGEQYF
clone size: NA; D gene: NA; V gene: TRBV18; CDR3 length: 15; J gene: TRBJ1-1; CDR3 DNA: TGTGCCAGCTCACCACGGAGTCCCATGAACACTGAAGCTTTCTTT; CDR3 protein: CASSPRSPMNTEAFF
clone size: NA; D gene: TRBD1; V gene: TRBV6-4; CDR3 length: 16; J gene: TRBJ1-2; CDR3 DNA: TGTGCCAACCCCAGACTTACCGGGACAGGGCAGGATGGCTACACCTTC; CDR3 protein: CANPRLTGTGQDGYTF
clone size: NA; D gene: NA; V gene: TRBV6-2/TRBV6-3; CDR3 length: 12; J gene: TRBJ1-5; CDR3 DNA: TGTGCCAGCAGTGCCCTCAATCAGCCCCAGCATTTT; CDR3 protein: CASSALNQPQHF
clone size: NA; D gene: NA; V gene: TRBV11-2; CDR3 length: 16; J gene: TRBJ1-3; CDR3 DNA: TGTGCCAGCAGCTTAGGTCCGGGGGCAACGGGAAACACCATATATTTT; CDR3 protein: CASSLGPGATGNTIYF
clone size: NA; D gene: NA; V gene: TRBV5-6; CDR3 length: 15; J gene: TRBJ2-2; CDR3 DNA: TGTGCCAGCAGCTTGACACGGATGAACACCGGGGAGCTGTTTTTT; CDR3 protein: CASSLTRMNTGELFF
clone size: NA; D gene: NA; V gene: TRBV18; CDR3 length: 12; J gene: TRBJ1-1; CDR3 DNA: TGTGCCAGCTCACCAGTAATAGGTGAAGCTTTCTTT; CDR3 protein: CASSPVIGEAFF
clone size: NA; D gene: TRBD1; V gene: TRBV7-6; CDR3 length: 15; J gene: TRBJ2-3; CDR3 DNA: TGTGCCAGCAGCTTAGACAGGGGGAACACAGATACGCAGTATTTT; CDR3 protein: CASSLDRGNTDTQYF
clone size: NA; D gene: NA; V gene: TRBV5-1; CDR3 length: 17; J gene: TRBJ2-3; CDR3 DNA: TGCGCCAGCAGCTTGGTCATGGTGTGGGGCCGCACAGATACGCAGTATTTT; CDR3 protein: CASSLVMVWGRTDTQYF
clone size: NA; D gene: NA; V gene: TRBV4-1; CDR3 length: 15; J gene: TRBJ2-7; CDR3 DNA: TGCGCCAGCAGCCAAGATCCGGACGGAGCCTACGAGCAGTACTTC; CDR3 protein: CASSQDPDGAYEQYF
clone size: NA; D gene: NA; V gene: TRBV6-1; CDR3 length: 16; J gene: TRBJ1-5; CDR3 DNA: TGTGCCAGCAGTGAAAGATACGGGGGTTCTGGGGCCACCCAGCATTTT; CDR3 protein: CASSERYGGSGATQHF
clone size: NA; D gene: TRBD1; V gene: TRBV19; CDR3 length: 17; J gene: TRBJ1-5; CDR3 DNA: TGTGCCACCAAGGGAGACAGGGGGCGGACCGGCAATCAGCCCCAGCATTTT; CDR3 protein: CATKGDRGRTGNQPQHF
clone size: NA; D gene: NA; V gene: TRBV2; CDR3 length: 11; J gene: TRBJ1-2; CDR3 DNA: TGTGCCAGCGGGGGAAACTATGGCTACACCTTC; CDR3 protein: CASGGNYGYTF
clone size: once; D gene: NA; V gene: TRBV7-2; CDR3 length: 13; J gene: TRBJ1-1; CDR3 DNA: TGTGCCAGCAGCTTACTAGAAGCCACTGAAGCTTTCTTT; CDR3 protein: CASSLLEATEAFF
clone size: NA; D gene: NA; V gene: TRBV4-2; CDR3 length: 17; J gene: TRBJ1-2; CDR3 DNA: TGTGCCAGCAGCCAAGATAGGGCAGGGGCGTGGGACTATGGCTACACCTTC; CDR3 protein: CASSQDRAGAWDYGYTF
clone size: NA; D gene: NA; V gene: TRBV5-1; CDR3 length: 14; J gene: TRBJ2-3; CDR3 DNA: TGCGCCAGCAGCGATCGCCAGGCTATAGATACGCAGTATTTT; CDR3 protein: CASSDRQAIDTQYF
clone size: NA; D gene: NA; V gene: TRBV5-1; CDR3 length: 16; J gene: TRBJ2-2; CDR3 DNA: TGCGCCAGCAGCTTGTTATTGCAGGGACCCACCGGGGAGCTGTTTTTT; CDR3 protein: CASSLLLQGPTGELFF
clone size: NA; D gene: NA; V gene: TRBV20-1; CDR3 length: 12; J gene: TRBJ1-5; CDR3 DNA: TGCAGTGCTAGTTTATCAGGGCCGCCCCAGCATTTT; CDR3 protein: CSASLSGPPQHF
clone size: NA; D gene: NA; V gene: TRBV6-5; CDR3 length: 11; J gene: TRBJ2-1; CDR3 DNA: TGTGCCAGCAGCCCCCGGGGCGAGCAGTTCTTC; CDR3 protein: CASSPRGEQFF
clone size: NA; D gene: NA; V gene: TRBV12-3/TRBV12-4; CDR3 length: 13; J gene: TRBJ1-4; CDR3 DNA: TGTGCCAGCATGGTGGCAACTAATGAAAAACTGTTTTTT; CDR3 protein: CASMVATNEKLFF
clone size: NA; D gene: NA; V gene: TRBV7-2; CDR3 length: 14; J gene: TRBJ1-1; CDR3 DNA: TGTGCCAGCAGCTCGGGACAAGTGAGCACTGAAGCTTTCTTT; CDR3 protein: CASSSGQVSTEAFF
clone size: NA; D gene: NA; V gene: TRBV7-9; CDR3 length: 13; J gene: TRBJ1-1; CDR3 DNA: TGTGCCAGCAGCTTTTCAGAAAACACTGAAGCTTTCTTT; CDR3 protein: CASSFSENTEAFF
clone size: NA; D gene: NA; V gene: TRBV7-2; CDR3 length: 16; J gene: TRBJ1-5; CDR3 DNA: TGTGCCAGCAGCTTGTTCGGGGATTTTAGCAATCAGCCCCAGCATTTT; CDR3 protein: CASSLFGDFSNQPQHF
clone size: NA; D gene: NA; V gene: TRBV2; CDR3 length: 15; J gene: TRBJ2-2; CDR3 DNA: TGTGCCAGCAGTGAAGCGCCAGTTAACACCGGGGAGCTGTTTTTT; CDR3 protein: CASSEAPVNTGELFF
clone size: NA; D gene: NA; V gene: TRBV30; CDR3 length: 11; J gene: TRBJ1-2; CDR3 DNA: TGTGCCTGGAGCATCGGGGGGGGCTACACCTTC; CDR3 protein: CAWSIGGGYTF
clone size: NA; D gene: TRBD1; V gene: TRBV14; CDR3 length: 16; J gene: TRBJ2-5; CDR3 DNA: TGTGCCAGCAATACAGGACAGGGTGGATACGGGGAGACCCAGTACTTC; CDR3 protein: CASNTGQGGYGETQYF
clone size: NA; D gene: NA; V gene: TRBV7-2; CDR3 length: 13; J gene: TRBJ1-1; CDR3 DNA: TGTGCCAGCAGCTTAAGGCTGAACACTGAAGCTTTCTTT; CDR3 protein: CASSLRLNTEAFF
clone size: NA; D gene: NA; V gene: TRBV3-1/TRBV3-2; CDR3 length: 13; J gene: TRBJ1-1; CDR3 DNA: TGTGCCAGCAGCCACGGCAGAAACACTGAAGCTTTCTTT; CDR3 protein: CASSHGRNTEAFF
clone size: NA; D gene: TRBD1; V gene: TRBV6-5; CDR3 length: 15; J gene: TRBJ1-4; CDR3 DNA: TGTGCCAGCAGTTCCTGGACAGGGGTGAATGAAAGACTGTTTTTT; CDR3 protein: CASSSWTGVNERLFF